This T cell receptor beta chain originates from a study of blood T cell repertoires in COVID-19. The assay was immunoSEQ multiplex PCR, and TCRdb's table has in-frame clones only and misses some. The data hold 450,000 to 600,000 clones, with approximately 86% observed a single time. This CDR3 comprises 15 residues. Germline values: CDR1 MNHEY, CDR2 SVGAGI. With V trimmed by 6 bases and J by 3 bases, 10 bases remained unmatched. This receptor was obtained from a woman aged 18-29 years who had recovered from COVID-19. The sample was PBMCs or T cells enriched from blood (not recorded which). The chain employs TRBV6-5 and TRBJ1-2, with 7 bases fitting TRBD1. In nucleotides, the CDR3 is TGTGCCAGCAGGATTAACCGGGACAGTTACTATGGCTACACCTTC. Translating gives CASRINRDSYYGYTF.